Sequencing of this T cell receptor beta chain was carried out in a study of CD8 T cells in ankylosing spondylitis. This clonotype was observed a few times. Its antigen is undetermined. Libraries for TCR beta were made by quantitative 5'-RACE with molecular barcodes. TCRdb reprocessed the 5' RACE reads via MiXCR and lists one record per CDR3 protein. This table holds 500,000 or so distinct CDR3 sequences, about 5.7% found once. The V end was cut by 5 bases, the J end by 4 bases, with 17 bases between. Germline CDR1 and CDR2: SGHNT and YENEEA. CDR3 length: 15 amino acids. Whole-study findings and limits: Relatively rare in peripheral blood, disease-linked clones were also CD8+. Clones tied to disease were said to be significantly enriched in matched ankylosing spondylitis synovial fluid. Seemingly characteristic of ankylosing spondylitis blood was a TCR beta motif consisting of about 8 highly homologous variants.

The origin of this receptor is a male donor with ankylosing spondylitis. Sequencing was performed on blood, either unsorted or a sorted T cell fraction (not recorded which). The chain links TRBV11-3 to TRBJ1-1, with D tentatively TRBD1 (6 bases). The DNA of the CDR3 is TGTGCCAGCAGCCGGGTCAGGGGTCGAGGCACTGAAGCTTTCTTT. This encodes CASSRVRGRGTEAFF.